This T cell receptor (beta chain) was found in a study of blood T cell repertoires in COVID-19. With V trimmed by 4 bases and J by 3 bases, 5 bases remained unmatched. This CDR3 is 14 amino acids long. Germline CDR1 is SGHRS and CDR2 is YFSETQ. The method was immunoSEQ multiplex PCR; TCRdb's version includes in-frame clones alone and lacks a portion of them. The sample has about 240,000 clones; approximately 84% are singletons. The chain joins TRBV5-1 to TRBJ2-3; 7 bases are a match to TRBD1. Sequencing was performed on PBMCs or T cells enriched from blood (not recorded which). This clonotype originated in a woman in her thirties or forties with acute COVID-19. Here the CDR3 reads CASSEGTVTDTQYF. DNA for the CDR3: TGCGCCAGCAGCGAGGGGACAGTAACAGATACGCAGTATTTT.